One and the same sample provided the 5 T cell receptor beta chains below, sequenced in a study of OX40 agonist ivuxolimab in advanced cancers. Data came from immunoSEQ multiplex PCR; TCRdb stores just in-frame clones and leaves some out. The table shows about 61,000 clones, with over 80% occurring only once. The sample consisted of CD4+ or CD8+ T cells sorted from blood, taken in a trial of the OX40 agonist ivuxolimab. These receptors all come from an adult with an advanced solid tumor such as melanoma, head and neck, liver or kidney cancer.

This rearrangement joins TRBV20-1 to TRBJ1-2, with 7 bases aligning to TRBD1. The germline gives CDR1 DFQATT, CDR2 SNEGSKA (reference sequence). V gave up 6 bases and J gave up 5 bases; unmatched junction bases: 3. CDR3 size: 11 residues. CDR3 residues: CSALGQYGYTF. The CDR3 nucleotides read TGCAGTGCACTGGGACAGTATGGCTACACCTTC.

The chain employs TRBV27 and TRBJ2-7; 8 nucleotides match TRBD1. The ends lost 2 bases at V and 6 bases at J; junction bases unmatched: 3. Per the germline V gene, CDR1 is MNHEY and CDR2 is SMNVEV (reference sequence). The CDR3 spans 13 residues. This chain's CDR3 is CASSLQGAGEQYF. CDR3 in DNA: TGTGCCAGCAGTTTACAGGGGGCAGGCGAGCAGTACTTC.

This sequence joins TRBV9 and TRBJ2-2, with D unresolved. The CDR3 covers 13 residues. From germline, CDR1 is SGDLS and CDR2 YYNGEE. The V end was cut by 0 bases, the J end by 4 bases, with 4 bases between. CDR3 region: CASSVVPTGELFF. The CDR3 region has the DNA TGTGCCAGCAGCGTAGTCCCCACCGGGGAGCTGTTTTTT.

V gene TRBV9 combines with J gene TRBJ1-2, with 9 bases aligning to TRBD1. Trimming at V came to 0 bases and at J to 2 bases, leaving 2 bases not matched to a gene. The CDR3 extends over 15 amino acids. CDR1 is SGDLS, CDR2 YYNGEE, per germline. The CDR3 loop reads CASSVEDRGNYGYTF. Written as DNA, the CDR3 is TGTGCCAGCAGCGTAGAGGACAGGGGCAACTATGGCTACACCTTC.

The chain has TRBV6-5 and TRBJ2-7, with 8 positions matching TRBD2. Germline V gives CDR1 MNHEY, CDR2 SVGAGI. Trimming at V came to 5 bases and at J to 0 bases, leaving 6 bases not matched to a gene. The CDR3 has 15 amino acids. The DNA for the CDR3 is TGTGCCAGCAGTCCGGCGGGAGGCCTCTCCTACGAGCAGTACGTC. Protein: CASSPAGGLSYEQYV.